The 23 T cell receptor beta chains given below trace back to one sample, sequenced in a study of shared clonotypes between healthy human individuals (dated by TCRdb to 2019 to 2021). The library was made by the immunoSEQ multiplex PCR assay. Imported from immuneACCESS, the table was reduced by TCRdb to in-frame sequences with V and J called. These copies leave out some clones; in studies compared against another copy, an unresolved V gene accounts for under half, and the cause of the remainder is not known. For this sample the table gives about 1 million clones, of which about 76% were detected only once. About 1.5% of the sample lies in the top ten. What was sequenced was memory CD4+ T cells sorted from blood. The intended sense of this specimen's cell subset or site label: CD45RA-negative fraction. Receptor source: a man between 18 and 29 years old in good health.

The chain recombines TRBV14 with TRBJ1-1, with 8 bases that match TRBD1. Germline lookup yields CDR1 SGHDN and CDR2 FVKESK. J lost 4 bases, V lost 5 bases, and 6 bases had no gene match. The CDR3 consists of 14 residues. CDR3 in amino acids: CASSGTGGSTEAFF. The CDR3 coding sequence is TGTGCCAGCAGCGGTACAGGGGGGAGCACTGAAGCTTTCTTT.

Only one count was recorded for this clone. The CDR3 reads CASSTVMGEQFF. CDR3 DNA: TGTGCCAGCAGCACGGTAATGGGTGAGCAGTTCTTC. The chain carries TRBV7-3 and TRBJ2-1; no clear D. The length of the CDR3 is 12 residues. The germline V and J ends were trimmed by 5 bases and 9 bases, with 11 bases remaining between them. CDR1 is SGHTA and CDR2 is FQGTGA in the germline V gene.

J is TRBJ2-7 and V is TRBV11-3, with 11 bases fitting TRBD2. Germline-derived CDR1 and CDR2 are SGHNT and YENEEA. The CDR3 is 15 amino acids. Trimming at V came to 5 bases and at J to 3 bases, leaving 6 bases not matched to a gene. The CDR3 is CASSQTGTSGYEQYF. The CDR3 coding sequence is TGTGCCAGCAGCCAAACCGGGACTAGCGGCTACGAGCAGTACTTC.

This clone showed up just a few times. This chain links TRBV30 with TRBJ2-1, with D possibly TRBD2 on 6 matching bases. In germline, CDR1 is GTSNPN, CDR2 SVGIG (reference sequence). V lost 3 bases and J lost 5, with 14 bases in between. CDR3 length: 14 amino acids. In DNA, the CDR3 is TGTGCCTGGAGCCGGGACTCACGAAACAATGAGCAGTTCTTC. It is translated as CAWSRDSRNNEQFF.

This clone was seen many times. The CDR3 sequence: CASSLSEGLGGVWDQPQHF. In nucleotides, the CDR3 is TGTGCCAGCAGTTTATCTGAAGGGCTCGGGGGGGTATGGGATCAGCCCCAGCATTTT. The chain recombines TRBV28 with TRBJ1-5; maybe TRBD1 (5 bases). This CDR3 comprises 19 residues. V was pared by 1 base and J by 5 bases, with 24 bases between. From germline, CDR1 is MDHEN and CDR2 SYDVKM.

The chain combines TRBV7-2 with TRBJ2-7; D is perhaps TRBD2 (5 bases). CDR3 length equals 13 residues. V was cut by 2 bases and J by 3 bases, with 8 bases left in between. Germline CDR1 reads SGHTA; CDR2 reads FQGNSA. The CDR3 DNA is TGTGCCAGCAGCTTACGAGGGAACTACGAGCAGTACTTC. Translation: CASSLRGNYEQYF.

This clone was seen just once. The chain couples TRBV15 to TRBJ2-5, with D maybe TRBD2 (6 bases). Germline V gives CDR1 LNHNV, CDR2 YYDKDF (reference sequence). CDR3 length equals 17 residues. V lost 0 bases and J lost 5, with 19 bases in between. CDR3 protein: CATSRDRWAGRVETQYF. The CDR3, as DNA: TGTGCCACCAGCAGAGATCGATGGGCGGGACGGGTCGAGACCCAGTACTTC. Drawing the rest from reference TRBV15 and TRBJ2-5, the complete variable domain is DAMVIQNPRYQVTQFGKPVTLSCSQTLNHNVMYWYQQKSSQAPKLLFHYYDKDFNNEADTPDNFQSRRPNTSFCFLDIRSPGLGDTAMYLCATSRDRWAGRVETQYFGPGTRLLVL.

Here the CDR3 reads CASSLGRKLEDTQYF. The CDR3 DNA reads as TGTGCCAGCAGCTTAGGTCGTAAACTAGAAGATACGCAGTATTTT. The V gene is TRBV11-1, the J gene TRBJ2-3; perhaps TRBD2 as D (5 bases). Germline V gene lookup returns CDR1 SGHAT and CDR2 FQDESV (reference sequence). The CDR3 is 15 residues long. With 1 base removed from V and 5 bases from J, the gap between germline ends came to 13 bases.

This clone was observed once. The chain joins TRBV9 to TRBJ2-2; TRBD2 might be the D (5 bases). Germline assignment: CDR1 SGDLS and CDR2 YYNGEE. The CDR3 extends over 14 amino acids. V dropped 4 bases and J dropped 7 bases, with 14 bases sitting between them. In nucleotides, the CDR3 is TGTGCCAGCAGCAGACTTAGCGACGGCGGGGAGCTGTTTTTT. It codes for CASSRLSDGGELFF.

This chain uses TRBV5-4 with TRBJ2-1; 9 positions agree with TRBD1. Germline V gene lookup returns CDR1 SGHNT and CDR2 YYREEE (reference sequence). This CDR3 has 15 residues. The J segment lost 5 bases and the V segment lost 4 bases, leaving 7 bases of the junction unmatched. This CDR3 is CASSQGQGGHNEQFF. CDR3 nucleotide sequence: TGTGCCAGCAGCCAGGGACAGGGAGGCCACAATGAGCAGTTCTTC.

The CDR3 DNA sequence: TGTGCCAGCGGCCTGGACGGCCGCTCTGGAAACACCATATATTTT. This codes for CASGLDGRSGNTIYF. This chain links TRBV6-4 with TRBJ1-3; D gene uncertain. V dropped 8 bases and J dropped 0 bases, with 14 bases sitting between them. Germline CDR1 is MRHNA and CDR2 is SNTAGT. The CDR3 extends over 15 amino acids.

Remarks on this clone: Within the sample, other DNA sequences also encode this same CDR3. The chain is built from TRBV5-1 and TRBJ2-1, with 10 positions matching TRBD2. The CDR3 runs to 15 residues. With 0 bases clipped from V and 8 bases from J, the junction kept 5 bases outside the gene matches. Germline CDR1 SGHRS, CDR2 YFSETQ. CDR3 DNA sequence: TGCGCCAGCAGCTTGGGGCTAGCGGGGGTCGATGAGCAGTTCTTC. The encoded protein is CASSLGLAGVDEQFF.

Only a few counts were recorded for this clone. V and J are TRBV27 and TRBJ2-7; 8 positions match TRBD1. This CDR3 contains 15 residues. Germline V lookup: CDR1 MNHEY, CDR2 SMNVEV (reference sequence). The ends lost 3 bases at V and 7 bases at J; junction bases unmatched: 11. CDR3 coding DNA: TGTGCCAGCAGTTTCCCTGGACAGGGCTCGGAGGAGCAGTACTTC. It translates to CASSFPGQGSEEQYF.

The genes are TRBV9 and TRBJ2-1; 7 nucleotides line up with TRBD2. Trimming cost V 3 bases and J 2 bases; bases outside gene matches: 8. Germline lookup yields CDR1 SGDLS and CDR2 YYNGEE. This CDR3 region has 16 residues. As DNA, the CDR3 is TGTGCCAGCAGCGAACGGGTGGGGGGGACCTACAATGAGCAGTTCTTC. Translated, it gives CASSERVGGTYNEQFF.

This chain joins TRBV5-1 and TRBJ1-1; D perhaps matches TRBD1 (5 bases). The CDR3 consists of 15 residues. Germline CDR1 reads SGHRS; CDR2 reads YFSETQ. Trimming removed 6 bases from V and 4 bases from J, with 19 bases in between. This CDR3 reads CASNGGSHQSTEAFF. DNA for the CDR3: TGCGCCAGCAATGGGGGATCTCATCAGAGCACTGAAGCTTTCTTT.

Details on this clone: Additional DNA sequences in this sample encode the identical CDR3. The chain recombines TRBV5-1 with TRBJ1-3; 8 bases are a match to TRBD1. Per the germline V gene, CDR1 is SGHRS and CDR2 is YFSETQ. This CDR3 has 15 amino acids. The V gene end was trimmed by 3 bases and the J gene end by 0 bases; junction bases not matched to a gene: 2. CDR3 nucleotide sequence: TGCGCCAGCAGCTGGGACAGGAGCTCTGGAAACACCATATATTTT. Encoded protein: CASSWDRSSGNTIYF.

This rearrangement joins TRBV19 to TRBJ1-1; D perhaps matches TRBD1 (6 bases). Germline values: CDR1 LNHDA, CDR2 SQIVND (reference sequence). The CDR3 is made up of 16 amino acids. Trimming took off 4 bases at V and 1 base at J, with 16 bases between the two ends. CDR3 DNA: TGTGCCAGTAGTAGCGCCGGGGGCTGGAAGAACACTGAAGCTTTCTTT. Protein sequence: CASSSAGGWKNTEAFF. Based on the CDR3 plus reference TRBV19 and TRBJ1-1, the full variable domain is DGGITQSPKYLFRKEGQNVTLSCEQNLNHDAMYWYRQDPGQGLRLIYYSQIVNDFQKGDIAEGYSVSREKKESFPLTVTSAQKNPTAFYLCASSSAGGWKNTEAFFGQGTRLTVV.

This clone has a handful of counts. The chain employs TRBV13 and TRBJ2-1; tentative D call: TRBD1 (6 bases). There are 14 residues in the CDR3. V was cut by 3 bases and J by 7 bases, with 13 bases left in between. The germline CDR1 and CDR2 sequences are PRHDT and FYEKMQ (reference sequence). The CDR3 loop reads CASSLGAHANEQFF. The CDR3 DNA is TGTGCCAGCAGCTTGGGGGCCCACGCGAATGAGCAGTTCTTC.

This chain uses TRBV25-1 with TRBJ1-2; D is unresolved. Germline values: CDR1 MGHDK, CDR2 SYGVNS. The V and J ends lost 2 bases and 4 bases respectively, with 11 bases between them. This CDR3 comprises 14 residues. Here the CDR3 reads CASSEGWVPYGYTF. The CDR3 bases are TGTGCCAGCAGTGAAGGCTGGGTCCCCTATGGCTACACCTTC.

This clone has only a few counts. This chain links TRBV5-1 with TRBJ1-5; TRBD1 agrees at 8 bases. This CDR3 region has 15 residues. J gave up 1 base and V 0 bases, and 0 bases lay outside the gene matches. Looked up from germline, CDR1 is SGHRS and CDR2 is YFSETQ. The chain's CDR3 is CASSLGTGSNQPQHF. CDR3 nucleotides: TGCGCCAGCAGCTTGGGGACAGGGAGCAATCAGCCCCAGCATTTT. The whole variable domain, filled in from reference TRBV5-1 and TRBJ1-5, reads KAGVTQTPRYLIKTRGQQVTLSCSPISGHRSVSWYQQTPGQGLQFLFEYFSETQRNKGNFPGRFSGRQFSNSRSEMNVSTLELGDSALYLCASSLGTGSNQPQHFGDGTRLSIL.

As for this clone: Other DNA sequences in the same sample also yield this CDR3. The CDR3 is CASSQSSYEQYF. The DNA for the CDR3 is TGTGCCAGCAGTCAGAGTTCCTACGAGCAGTACTTC. V and J are TRBV6-1 and TRBJ2-7; no reliable D call. V lost 5 bases to trimming and J lost 1 base, with 6 bases between them. This CDR3 is built from 12 residues. Germline values: CDR1 MNHNS, CDR2 SASEGT.

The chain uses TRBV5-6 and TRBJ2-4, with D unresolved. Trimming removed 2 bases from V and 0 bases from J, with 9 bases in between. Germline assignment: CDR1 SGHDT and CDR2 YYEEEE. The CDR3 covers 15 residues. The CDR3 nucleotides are TGTGCCAGCAGCTTAGGCGGATTAGCCAAAAACATTCAGTACTTC. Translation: CASSLGGLAKNIQYF.

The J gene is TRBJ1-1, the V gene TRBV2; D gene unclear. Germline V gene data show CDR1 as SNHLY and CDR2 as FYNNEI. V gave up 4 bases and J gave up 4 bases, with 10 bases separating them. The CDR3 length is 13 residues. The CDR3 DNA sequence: TGTGCCAGCAGTGTAGGGTTGGGCACTGAAGCTTTCTTT. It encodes CASSVGLGTEAFF.